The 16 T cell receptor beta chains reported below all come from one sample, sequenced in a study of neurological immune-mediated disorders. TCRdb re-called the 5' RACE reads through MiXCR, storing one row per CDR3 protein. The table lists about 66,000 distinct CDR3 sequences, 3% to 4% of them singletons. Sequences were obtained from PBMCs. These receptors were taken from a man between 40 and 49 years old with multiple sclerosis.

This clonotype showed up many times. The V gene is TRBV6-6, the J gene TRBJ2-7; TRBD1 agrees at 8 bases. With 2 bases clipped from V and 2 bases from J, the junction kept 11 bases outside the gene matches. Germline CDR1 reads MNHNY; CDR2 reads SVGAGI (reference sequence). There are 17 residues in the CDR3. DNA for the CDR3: TGTGCCAGCAGTTACCCCAACGTAGGGACAGGAACCTACGAGCAGTACTTC. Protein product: CASSYPNVGTGTYEQYF.

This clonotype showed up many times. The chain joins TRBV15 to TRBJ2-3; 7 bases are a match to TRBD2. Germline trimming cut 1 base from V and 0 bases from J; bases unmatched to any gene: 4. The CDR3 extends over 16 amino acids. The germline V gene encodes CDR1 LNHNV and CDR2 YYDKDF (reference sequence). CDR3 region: CATSRGGGLSTDTQYF. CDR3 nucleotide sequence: TGTGCCACCAGCAGAGGGGGAGGGCTAAGCACAGATACGCAGTATTTT. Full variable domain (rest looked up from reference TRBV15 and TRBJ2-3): DAMVIQNPRYQVTQFGKPVTLSCSQTLNHNVMYWYQQKSSQAPKLLFHYYDKDFNNEADTPDNFQSRRPNTSFCFLDIRSPGLGDTAMYLCATSRGGGLSTDTQYFGPGTRLTVL.

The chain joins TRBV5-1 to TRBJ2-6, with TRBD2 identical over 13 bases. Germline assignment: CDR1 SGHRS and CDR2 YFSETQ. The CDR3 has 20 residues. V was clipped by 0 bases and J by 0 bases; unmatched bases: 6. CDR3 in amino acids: CASSLEGLAGLNSGANVLTF. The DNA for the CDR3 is TGCGCCAGCAGCTTGGAGGGACTAGCGGGATTGAACTCTGGGGCCAACGTCCTGACTTTC.

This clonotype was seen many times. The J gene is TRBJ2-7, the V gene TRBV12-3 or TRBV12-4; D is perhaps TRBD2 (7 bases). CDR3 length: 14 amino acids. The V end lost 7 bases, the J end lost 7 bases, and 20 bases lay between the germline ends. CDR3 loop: CASTATGGRGEQYF. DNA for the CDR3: TGTGCCAGCACCGCGACGGGGGGAAGGGGGGAGCAGTACTTC.

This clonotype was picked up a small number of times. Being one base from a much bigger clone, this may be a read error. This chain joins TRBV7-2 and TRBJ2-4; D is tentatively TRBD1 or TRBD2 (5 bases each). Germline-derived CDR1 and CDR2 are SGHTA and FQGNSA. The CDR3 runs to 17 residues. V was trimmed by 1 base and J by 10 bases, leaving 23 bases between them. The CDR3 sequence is CASSLDDWDPRGKIQYF. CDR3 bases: TGTGCCAGCAGCTTAGATGATTGGGACCCTCGAGGGAAAATTCAGTACTTC.

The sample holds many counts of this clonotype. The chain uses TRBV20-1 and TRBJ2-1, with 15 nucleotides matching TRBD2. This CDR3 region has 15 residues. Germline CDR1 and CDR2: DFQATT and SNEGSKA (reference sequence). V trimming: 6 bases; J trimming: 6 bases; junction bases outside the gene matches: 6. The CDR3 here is CSAGLAGGRGNEQFF. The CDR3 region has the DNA TGCAGTGCGGGACTAGCGGGAGGTCGGGGCAATGAGCAGTTCTTC.

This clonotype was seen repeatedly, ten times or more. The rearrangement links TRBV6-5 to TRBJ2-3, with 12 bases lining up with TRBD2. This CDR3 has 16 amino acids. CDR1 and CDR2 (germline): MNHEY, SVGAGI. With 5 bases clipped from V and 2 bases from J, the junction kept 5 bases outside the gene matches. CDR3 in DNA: TGTGCCAGCAGTACCCTAGCGGGAGGGTACACAGATACGCAGTATTTT. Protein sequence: CASSTLAGGYTDTQYF.

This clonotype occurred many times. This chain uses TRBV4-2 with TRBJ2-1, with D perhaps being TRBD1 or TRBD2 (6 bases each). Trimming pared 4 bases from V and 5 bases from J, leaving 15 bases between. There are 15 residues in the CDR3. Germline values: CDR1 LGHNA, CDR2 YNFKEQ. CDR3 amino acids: CASSRGGTLDNEQFF. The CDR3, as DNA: TGTGCCAGCAGCCGAGGGGGGACTCTCGACAATGAGCAGTTCTTC.

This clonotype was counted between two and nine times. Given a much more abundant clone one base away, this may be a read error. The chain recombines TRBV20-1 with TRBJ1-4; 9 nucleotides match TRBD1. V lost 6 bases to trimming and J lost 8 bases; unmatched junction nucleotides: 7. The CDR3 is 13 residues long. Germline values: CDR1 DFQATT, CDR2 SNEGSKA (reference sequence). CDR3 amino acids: CSAHTGTGEKLFF. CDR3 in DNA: TGCAGTGCCCATACAGGGACAGGGGAAAAACTGTTTTTT.

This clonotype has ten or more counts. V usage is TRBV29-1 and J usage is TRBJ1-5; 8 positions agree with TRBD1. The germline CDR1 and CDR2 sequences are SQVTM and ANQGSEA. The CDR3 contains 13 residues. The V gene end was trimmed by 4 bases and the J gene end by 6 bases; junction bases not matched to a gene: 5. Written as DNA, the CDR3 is TGCAGCGTTGGTGACAGGGGATTTCAGCCCCAGCATTTT. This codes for CSVGDRGFQPQHF.

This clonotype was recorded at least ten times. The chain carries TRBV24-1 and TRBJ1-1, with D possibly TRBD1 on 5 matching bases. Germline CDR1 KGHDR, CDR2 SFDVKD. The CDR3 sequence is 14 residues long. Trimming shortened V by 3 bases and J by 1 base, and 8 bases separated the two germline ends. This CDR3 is CATSDATANTEAFF. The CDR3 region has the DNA TGTGCCACCAGTGATGCGACAGCGAACACTGAAGCTTTCTTT.

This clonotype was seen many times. The CDR3, as DNA: TGTGCCAGCAGGGCCGGGAGGGATAGCTCCTACAATGAGCAGTTCTTC. It specifies CASRAGRDSSYNEQFF. The V and J genes are TRBV7-9 and TRBJ2-1; 8 bases align to TRBD2. The V gene end was trimmed by 6 bases and the J gene end by 0 bases; junction bases not matched to a gene: 7. CDR1 and CDR2 (germline): SEHNR, FQNEAQ (reference sequence). The length of the CDR3 is 16 residues.

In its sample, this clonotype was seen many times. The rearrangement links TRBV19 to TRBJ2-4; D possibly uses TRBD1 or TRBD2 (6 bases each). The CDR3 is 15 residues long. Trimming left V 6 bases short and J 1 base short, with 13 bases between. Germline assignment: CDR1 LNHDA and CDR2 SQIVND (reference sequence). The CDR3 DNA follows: TGTGCCAGTAGAGGGGGGCCCTTCGCCAAAAACATTCAGTACTTC. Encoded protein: CASRGGPFAKNIQYF.

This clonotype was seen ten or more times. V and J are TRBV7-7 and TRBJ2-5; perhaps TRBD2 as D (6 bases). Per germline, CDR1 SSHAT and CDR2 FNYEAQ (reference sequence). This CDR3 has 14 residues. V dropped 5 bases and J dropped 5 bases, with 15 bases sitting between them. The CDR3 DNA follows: TGTGCCAGCAGCCCCGGAGGGTTAGTCGAGACCCAGTACTTC. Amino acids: CASSPGGLVETQYF.

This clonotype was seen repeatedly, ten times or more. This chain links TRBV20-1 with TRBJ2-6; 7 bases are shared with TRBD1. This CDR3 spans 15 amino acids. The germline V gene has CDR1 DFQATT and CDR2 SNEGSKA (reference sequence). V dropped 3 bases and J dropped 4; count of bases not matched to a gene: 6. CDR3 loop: CSASHGTAGANVLTF. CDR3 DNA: TGCAGTGCTAGCCACGGGACAGCCGGGGCCAACGTCCTGACTTTC.

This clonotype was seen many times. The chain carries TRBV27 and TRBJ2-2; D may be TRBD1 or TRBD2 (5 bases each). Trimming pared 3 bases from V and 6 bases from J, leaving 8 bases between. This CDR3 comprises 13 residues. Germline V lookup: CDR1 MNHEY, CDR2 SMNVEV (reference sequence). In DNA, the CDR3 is TGTGCCAGCAGTTTTATGGGGGCCGGGGAGCTGTTTTTT. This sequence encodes CASSFMGAGELFF.